This T cell receptor beta chain was sequenced in a study of blood T cells in healthy people across ages. General study findings and limits: PBMC samples, being unsorted, prevented any conclusive comparison of naive and antigen-experienced cells. Strongly correlated with naive T cell percentage was TCR beta diversity. Not knowing donor CMV status may have confounded expanded clonotype changes.

For every donor, a draw yielded about 9.7 milliliters of peripheral blood. A J-beta primer mix and a sample-barcoded 5' primer were used in a second PCR of about 7 to 11 cycles. From the 5' RACE reads, TCRdb called clonotypes with MiXCR, one entry per CDR3 protein. In the table there are 590,000 or so distinct CDR3 sequences, about 28% of which are singletons. In germline, CDR1 is SSHAT, CDR2 FNYEAQ (reference sequence). V gave up 4 bases and J gave up 5 bases, with 14 bases separating them. CDR3 length equals 14 residues. This clonotype was observed at least ten times. Its antigen is unidentified. This may arise from a read error, as a much more abundant clone is one base away.

V is TRBV7-7 and J is TRBJ2-5; the D is unclear. Material for sequencing was blood. This sequence was found in a woman older than 75 in good health. This chain's CDR3 is CASSWSGVWETQYF. CDR3 in DNA: TGTGCCAGCAGCTGGTCCGGCGTCTGGGAGACCCAGTACTTC.